This T cell receptor (beta chain) was recovered during a study of blood T cell repertoires in COVID-19. CDR1 and CDR2 from the germline V gene are MNHEY and SVGAGI. CDR3 size: 15 residues. Trimming cost V 2 bases and J 5 bases, with 12 bases left between them. The repertoire was sequenced with immunoSEQ multiplex PCR; TCRdb's copy has only in-frame clones and lacks some. This sample has approximately 70,000 clones, with approximately 77% found just once. The material sequenced was peripheral blood. The chain links TRBV6-5 to TRBJ1-4; D is uncertain. This TCR was recovered from a woman in her 70s with acute or convalescent COVID-19. The CDR3 protein is CASSYDGKENEKLFF. In DNA form, the CDR3 reads TGTGCCAGCAGTTACGACGGAAAGGAGAATGAAAAACTGTTTTTT.